This T cell receptor beta chain was retrieved from a study of shared clonotypes between healthy human individuals. Method: immunoSEQ multiplex PCR; TCRdb's copy keeps in-frame clones and lacks some. The sample lists about 2.3 million clones, 80% to 95% occurring once. V was cut by 4 bases and J by 6 bases, with 16 bases left in between. Germline loops: CDR1 SGHTA, CDR2 FQGNSA. The CDR3 loop spans 14 amino acids. V usage is TRBV7-2 and J usage is TRBJ2-7, with TRBD1 as a possible D gene (5 bases). The clonotype comes from a man younger than 35 in good health. Some clones in this sample may be carry-over from other donors' samples. Sequenced input: naive CD4+ T cells from PBMCs. Subset given: CD45RA+ positively selected. CDR3 nucleotides: TGTGCCAGCAGCTCCCGACAGTTGAAAAGCGAGCAGTACTTC. It is translated as CASSSRQLKSEQYF.